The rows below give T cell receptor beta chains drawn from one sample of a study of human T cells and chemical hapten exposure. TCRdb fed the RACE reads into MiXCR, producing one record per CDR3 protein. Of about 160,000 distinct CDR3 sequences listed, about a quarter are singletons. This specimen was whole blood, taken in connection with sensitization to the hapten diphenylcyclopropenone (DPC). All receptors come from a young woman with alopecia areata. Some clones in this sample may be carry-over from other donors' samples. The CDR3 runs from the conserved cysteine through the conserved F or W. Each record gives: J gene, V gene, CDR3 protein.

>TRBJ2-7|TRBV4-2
CASSQDLGYEQYF
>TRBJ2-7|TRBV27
CASARPGHGYEQYF
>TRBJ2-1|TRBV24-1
CATSTPAGGEISYNEQFF
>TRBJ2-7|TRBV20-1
CSAEPGTGGYEQYF
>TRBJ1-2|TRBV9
CASSGRVVDYGYTF
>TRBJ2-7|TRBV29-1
CSAQGARSYEQYF
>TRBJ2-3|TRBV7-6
CASSPSGLTDTQYF
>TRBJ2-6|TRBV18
CASSPRTGALSGANVLTF
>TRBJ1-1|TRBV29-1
CSAGTAQGRTEAFF
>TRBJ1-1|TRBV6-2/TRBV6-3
CASSSGGTEAFF
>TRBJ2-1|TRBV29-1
CSVERGLAGVGEQFF
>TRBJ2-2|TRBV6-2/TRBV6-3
CASRWDRGHTGELFF
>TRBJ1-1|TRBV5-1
CASSPQGAAGEAFF
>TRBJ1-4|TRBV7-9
CASSLAPDGFNEKLFF
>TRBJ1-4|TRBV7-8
CASSARQGLPNEKLFF
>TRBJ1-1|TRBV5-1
CASSLDSANTEAFF
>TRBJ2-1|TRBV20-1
CSADVWAGRVNEQFF
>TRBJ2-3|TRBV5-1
CASSLFRGEDTQYF
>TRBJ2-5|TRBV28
CASKPSDSTETQYF
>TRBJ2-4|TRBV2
CASRAREAKNIQYF
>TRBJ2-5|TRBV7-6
CASSPNLETQYF
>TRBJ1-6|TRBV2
CASSARLMGFHF
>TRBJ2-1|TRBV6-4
CASSVSGYNEQFF
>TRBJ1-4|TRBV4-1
CASSLIDRVGKKLFF